The TCR beta chain described here comes from a study of cytomegalovirus exposure and HLA in healthy donors. Turning to the study itself: Earlier findings included 100 million to 130 million unique TCR beta sequences obtained from about 170 million T cells. Unique TCRs from HLA-typed donors, 65 million to 85 million of them, were held in an early data release.

The ends were cut back, 5 bases at V and 4 bases at J, with 8 bases in the middle. This CDR3 region has 12 residues. Germline V CDR1 and CDR2: MDHEN, SYDVKM. Study observations and caveats: It was only CMV serostatus that was available as immune exposure information.

Of note for this clone: Its antigen is unknown.

The PCR had 60 Vbeta and 13 Jbeta primers. Source study methods: Later, 65 million to 85 million unique TCR beta chains were counted in an analysis, and roughly 11 million of them were shared. Here immunoSEQ multiplex PCR was the method, and the copy in TCRdb shows in-frame clones only, minus some. That table is the source of V, J and clone size, and D and trimming were worked out from the DNA. The sample includes about 120,000 clones, 70% to 80% of them seen just once. This chain joins TRBV28 and TRBJ1-2; the D is unclear. The sequence came from a woman between 18 and 30 years old in good health and CMV-seronegative. Sequenced: PBMCs. The CDR3 here is CASSLRRYGYTF. The CDR3, as DNA: TGTGCCAGCAGTCTCCGTCGCTATGGCTACACCTTC.